The 28 T cell receptor beta chains presented below share a single source sample, sequenced in a study of long-term antiretroviral therapy in people with HIV. At the survey level, the v3.0 immunoSEQ assay was run. The assay was immunoSEQ multiplex PCR, and TCRdb's table has in-frame clones only and misses some. The sample lists about 30,000 clones; roughly nine tenths were seen once. Here the sequenced sample was unsorted PBMCs, taken around 5 years before starting antiretroviral therapy. The origin of the receptors is a man aged 45-65 years with HIV.

V gene TRBV10-3 combines with J gene TRBJ1-2; 7 bases are shared with TRBD1. CDR1 is ENHRY, CDR2 SYGVKD, per germline. V gave up 5 bases and J gave up 7 bases; unmatched junction bases: 7. The CDR3 spans 13 residues. This CDR3 reads CAISPGTESGYTF. The DNA for the CDR3 is TGTGCCATCAGTCCCGGGACAGAGAGTGGCTACACCTTC.

This chain uses TRBV5-6 with TRBJ2-7; 7 bases align to TRBD1. With V trimmed by 4 bases and J by 4 bases, 5 bases remained unmatched. CDR3 length: 13 residues. Germline-derived CDR1 and CDR2 are SGHDT and YYEEEE. CDR3 DNA: TGTGCCAGCAGCCCGACAGGGCGGTACGAGCAGTACTTC. This sequence encodes CASSPTGRYEQYF.

The V call is TRBV19, the J call TRBJ2-7; TRBD2 matches 9 bases. After removal of 5 bases from V and 6 bases from J, the junction contained 8 bases not matched to a gene. Germline CDR1 is LNHDA and CDR2 is SQIVND (reference sequence). The CDR3 is 14 amino acids. The CDR3 protein is CASSPSWTSAEQYF. Written as DNA, the CDR3 is TGTGCCAGTAGTCCCTCCTGGACTAGCGCCGAGCAGTACTTC.

V is TRBV14 and J is TRBJ2-7; no reliable D call. Germline V gene data show CDR1 as SGHDN and CDR2 as FVKESK. The CDR3 consists of 15 residues. Trimming removed 3 bases from V and 4 bases from J, with 16 bases in between. As DNA, the CDR3 is TGTGCCAGCAGCCACCTTAGGGCCGAGTCGTACGAGCAGTACTTC. Translating it yields CASSHLRAESYEQYF.

The chain recombines TRBV7-9 with TRBJ2-7; 7 nucleotides agree with TRBD1. V lost 3 bases and J lost 5; bases outside the gene matches: 7. Germline CDR1 and CDR2: SEHNR and FQNEAQ (reference sequence). This CDR3 is 14 amino acids long. CDR3 DNA: TGTGCCAGCAGCTTTTGGACAGGCGGTGACGAGCAGTACTTC. Its protein is CASSFWTGGDEQYF.

In DNA, the CDR3 is TGTGCCAGCAGCTTAAGGGGACACCCAGCCTCTGGAAACACCATATATTTT. Translation: CASSLRGHPASGNTIYF. The genes are TRBV7-2 and TRBJ1-3; D may be TRBD1 (6 bases). V lost 2 bases, J lost 0 bases, and 14 bases lay in between. The CDR3 is 17 residues long. Germline CDR1 is SGHTA and CDR2 is FQGNSA.

J is TRBJ2-1 and V is TRBV27; D is tentatively TRBD1 or TRBD2 (6 bases each). The CDR3 totals 15 residues. Germline CDR1 MNHEY, CDR2 SMNVEV (reference sequence). V was clipped by 3 bases and J by 2 bases, with 11 bases between them. CDR3 residues: CASSFWGATYNEQFF. The CDR3 nucleotides read TGTGCCAGCAGTTTTTGGGGGGCCACCTACAATGAGCAGTTCTTC.

V gene TRBV5-1 combines with J gene TRBJ1-4; tentative D call: TRBD1 (5 bases). Trimming removed 5 bases from V and 4 bases from J, with 12 bases in between. The germline CDR1 and CDR2 sequences are SGHRS and YFSETQ. The CDR3 loop spans 14 amino acids. As DNA, the CDR3 is TGCGCCAGCAGGGGGCCGACTGTTAATGAAAAACTGTTTTTT. This codes for CASRGPTVNEKLFF.

V gene TRBV15 combines with J gene TRBJ2-7, with D perhaps being TRBD1 or TRBD2 (5 bases each). Germline CDR1 and CDR2: LNHNV and YYDKDF (reference sequence). V lost 2 bases and J lost 4, with 15 bases in between. The CDR3 runs to 15 residues. For the CDR3, the DNA is TGTGCCACCAGCAGATCCGGGGCTGAAGCGTACGAGCAGTACTTC. Translating it yields CATSRSGAEAYEQYF.

The V call is TRBV19, the J call TRBJ1-5; tentatively, D is TRBD1 (6 bases). Per the germline V gene, CDR1 is LNHDA and CDR2 is SQIVND (reference sequence). V gave up 1 base and J gave up 7 bases, with 11 bases separating them. The CDR3 totals 14 residues. In DNA form, the CDR3 reads TGTGCCAGTAGTATAGTGGGGGCCGGACAGCCCCAGCATTTT. Protein sequence: CASSIVGAGQPQHF. Together with reference TRBV19 and TRBJ1-5, the CDR3 gives the full variable domain: DGGITQSPKYLFRKEGQNVTLSCEQNLNHDAMYWYRQDPGQGLRLIYYSQIVNDFQKGDIAEGYSVSREKKESFPLTVTSAQKNPTAFYLCASSIVGAGQPQHFGDGTRLSIL.

V usage is TRBV6-5 and J usage is TRBJ2-7; 10 bases map to TRBD2. Germline lookup yields CDR1 MNHEY and CDR2 SVGAGI. This CDR3 has 14 amino acids. Germline trimming cut 7 bases from V and 3 bases from J; bases unmatched to any gene: 6. CDR3 nucleotides: TGTGCCAGCAACCTAGCGGGAGAGGTCTACGAGCAGTACTTC. Its translation: CASNLAGEVYEQYF.

This clone has only one observation. This rearrangement joins TRBV11-2 to TRBJ2-7; TRBD2 agrees at 7 bases. The CDR3 totals 13 residues. The ends lost 6 bases at V and 4 bases at J; junction bases unmatched: 6. The V gene's germline CDR1 is SGHAT and CDR2 FQNNGV. Here the CDR3 reads CASRRLARYEQYF. In DNA, the CDR3 is TGTGCCAGCAGGAGACTAGCCCGGTACGAGCAGTACTTC.

This chain joins TRBV6-5 and TRBJ2-5, with a possible D match to TRBD2 (5 bases). The CDR3 runs to 13 residues. In germline, CDR1 is MNHEY, CDR2 SVGAGI. V lost 2 bases and J 2 bases, leaving 6 bases between the germline ends. The CDR3 coding sequence is TGTGCCAGCAGTTACGGGGAGCAAGAGACCCAGTACTTC. Protein sequence: CASSYGEQETQYF.

This clone appeared a single time. The chain has TRBV6-1 and TRBJ2-1; 8 bases match TRBD1. V lost 4 bases to trimming and J lost 3 bases; unmatched junction nucleotides: 8. CDR3 length equals 16 residues. In germline, CDR1 is MNHNS, CDR2 SASEGT. CDR3 DNA: TGTGCCAGCAGTGGAGATCGACAGGGGCGCTACAATGAGCAGTTCTTC. Translating it yields CASSGDRQGRYNEQFF.

The V gene is TRBV5-1, the J gene TRBJ1-1; D is undetermined. The germline V and J ends were trimmed by 0 bases and 5 bases, with 5 bases remaining between them. The CDR3 covers 12 residues. Germline CDR1 and CDR2: SGHRS and YFSETQ. This CDR3 reads CASSLGDTEAFF. DNA for the CDR3: TGCGCCAGCAGCTTGGGTGATACTGAAGCTTTCTTT. The full variable domain, with the rest looked up from reference TRBV5-1 and TRBJ1-1, is KAGVTQTPRYLIKTRGQQVTLSCSPISGHRSVSWYQQTPGQGLQFLFEYFSETQRNKGNFPGRFSGRQFSNSRSEMNVSTLELGDSALYLCASSLGDTEAFFGQGTRLTVV.

The chain joins TRBV5-1 to TRBJ2-5, with D tentatively TRBD1 (5 bases). Germline values: CDR1 SGHRS, CDR2 YFSETQ. Trimming removed 5 bases from V and 2 bases from J, with 10 bases in between. The CDR3 is 13 residues long. The CDR3 DNA reads TGCGCCAGCAGTTTTGGGGCGCAAGAGACCCAGTACTTC. Translating it yields CASSFGAQETQYF.

The chain carries TRBV7-6 and TRBJ1-2, with 8 bases that match TRBD1. Germline V CDR1 and CDR2: SGHVS, FNYEAQ. With V trimmed by 5 bases and J by 8 bases, 13 bases remained unmatched. This CDR3 contains 15 residues. The CDR3 DNA is TGTGCCAGCAGCACAAGTAAGACAGGGGAAAGGGGCTACACCTTC. Translated: CASSTSKTGERGYTF.

This chain connects TRBV11-3 to TRBJ2-2, with D possibly matching TRBD1 (6 bases). CDR3 length: 15 residues. From germline, CDR1 is SGHNT and CDR2 YENEEA. The V and J ends lost 0 bases and 1 base respectively, with 6 bases between them. The CDR3 spells CASSLETGNTGELFF. The CDR3 coding sequence is TGTGCCAGCAGCTTAGAGACAGGGAACACCGGGGAGCTGTTTTTT.

This clone was observed a few times. This chain joins TRBV7-9 and TRBJ2-7; 11 positions agree with TRBD2. This CDR3 comprises 15 residues. The V gene's germline CDR1 is SEHNR and CDR2 FQNEAQ (reference sequence). V shed 2 bases and J 3 bases; nucleotides not matched to a gene: 3. CDR3 nucleotides: TGTGCCAGCAGCTTACCTAGCGGGGGGAACTACGAGCAGTACTTC. Translated, it gives CASSLPSGGNYEQYF. Full variable domain (outside the CDR3, taken from reference TRBV7-9 and TRBJ2-7): DTGVSQNPRHKITKRGQNVTFRCDPISEHNRLYWYRQTLGQGPEFLTYFQNEAQLEKSRLLSDRFSAERPKGSFSTLEIQRTEQGDSAMYLCASSLPSGGNYEQYFGPGTRLTVT.

The V gene is TRBV27, the J gene TRBJ1-1, with D possibly TRBD1 on 5 matching bases. Trimming left V 6 bases short and J 5 bases short, with 25 bases between. CDR1 is MNHEY and CDR2 is SMNVEV in the germline V gene (reference sequence). The CDR3 is 17 amino acids. The CDR3 nucleotides read TGTGCCAGCAGCGAATGGGCCCCTTCGCAGGGTCGGACTGAAGCTTTCTTT. It is translated as CASSEWAPSQGRTEAFF.

Written as DNA, the CDR3 is TGTGCCAGCACCACGACTAGCGGGCCAGATACGCAGTATTTT. Amino acids: CASTTTSGPDTQYF. The chain recombines TRBV5-4 with TRBJ2-3, with TRBD2 matching over 10 bases. Per germline, CDR1 SGHNT and CDR2 YYREEE (reference sequence). The V and J ends lost 6 bases and 4 bases, in that order; junction bases with no gene match: 5. This CDR3 has 14 residues.

The chain links TRBV7-6 to TRBJ2-3, with 10 bases matching TRBD2. CDR1 and CDR2 (germline): SGHVS, FNYEAQ. This CDR3 contains 15 residues. V lost 8 bases to trimming and J lost 0 bases; unmatched junction nucleotides: 5. The CDR3 nucleotides are TGTGCCAGCTTGGAGCGGGGGGGTAGCACAGATACGCAGTATTTT. It is translated as CASLERGGSTDTQYF.

The chain carries TRBV6-5 and TRBJ1-2, with D maybe TRBD1 (6 bases). This CDR3 contains 16 residues. CDR1 and CDR2 from the germline V gene are MNHEY and SVGAGI. The V end was cut by 0 bases, the J end by 5 bases, with 16 bases between. CDR3 in DNA: TGTGCCAGCAGTTACTCGACTGGGGGGCCTAGATATGGCTACACCTTC. Its protein product is CASSYSTGGPRYGYTF.

The V and J genes are TRBV5-4 and TRBJ2-4, with 8 bases that match TRBD1. The CDR3 runs 15 residues. Germline V CDR1 and CDR2: SGHNT, YYREEE (reference sequence). The trim removed 4 bases at V and 5 bases at J, leaving 8 bases unmatched. The CDR3 DNA reads as TGTGCCAGCAGCCAACAAACAGGGGGTGAAAACATTCAGTACTTC. Its translation: CASSQQTGGENIQYF.

The rearrangement uses TRBV29-1 and TRBJ1-3; D is ambiguous. The germline V gene encodes CDR1 SQVTM and CDR2 ANQGSEA. V lost 6 bases to trimming and J lost 1 base, with 28 bases between them. This CDR3 contains 19 residues. CDR3 bases: TGCAGCGTGGCCGGGGAAGACGGACCCTATTTTGCGTCTGGAAACACCATATATTTT. It encodes CSVAGEDGPYFASGNTIYF.

The V call is TRBV7-3, the J call TRBJ2-2, with 7 bases aligning to TRBD2. The CDR3 consists of 18 residues. V gave up 5 bases and J gave up 5 bases; unmatched junction bases: 17. CDR1 and CDR2 (germline): SGHTA, FQGTGA. CDR3 DNA: TGTGCCAGCAGCCCCTCTGTATTCGGCGGGGGAAAAACCGGGGAGCTGTTTTTT. Its protein product is CASSPSVFGGGKTGELFF.

The rearrangement joins TRBV15 to TRBJ2-7; 7 positions agree with TRBD1. The CDR3 contains 13 residues. Trimming took 1 base from V and 5 from J; bases not matched to a gene: 2. Germline V gene lookup returns CDR1 LNHNV and CDR2 YYDKDF (reference sequence). The CDR3 reads CATSRGQGNEQYF. The CDR3 coding sequence is TGTGCCACCAGCAGAGGACAGGGCAACGAGCAGTACTTC.

The rearrangement links TRBV28 to TRBJ2-7; D gene ambiguous. V lost 11 bases to trimming and J lost 2 bases, with 10 bases between them. The CDR3 extends over 11 amino acids. Germline CDR1 is MDHEN and CDR2 is SYDVKM. The CDR3: CAAMTAYEQYF. The CDR3 bases are TGTGCCGCTATGACTGCCTACGAGCAGTACTTC.